Listed below are T cell receptor beta chains from one sample, sequenced in a study of shared clonotypes between healthy human individuals. Assay used: immunoSEQ multiplex PCR; TCRdb lists only in-frame clones, some missing. Here the sample spans millions of clones, more than 85% being singletons. The sequenced sample was naive CD4+ T cells from PBMCs. These receptors were collected from a man younger than 35 in good health. Some clones in this sample may be carry-over from other donors' samples. CDR3s include the opening cysteine and the closing phenylalanine or tryptophan. Each record gives: D gene, J gene, V gene, CDR3 length, clone size, CDR3 protein, CDR3 DNA. D genes are given only for firm matches. Some rows mark clone size as missing; the rest say once, few, many or name a class of expanded clone.

d_call: NA; j_call: TRBJ2-7; v_call: TRBV19; cdr3_length: 15; clone_size: NA; cdr3_aa: CASSIGIYSSYEQYF; cdr3_nt: TGTGCCAGTAGTATAGGAATCTACAGCTCCTACGAGCAGTACTTC
d_call: NA; j_call: TRBJ2-1; v_call: TRBV6-1; cdr3_length: 15; clone_size: NA; cdr3_aa: CASRDDSFSYNEQFF; cdr3_nt: TGTGCCAGCAGGGACGACAGTTTCTCCTACAATGAGCAGTTCTTC
d_call: NA; j_call: TRBJ1-5; v_call: TRBV30; cdr3_length: 15; clone_size: few; cdr3_aa: CAWGRGSQINQPQHF; cdr3_nt: TGTGCCTGGGGCCGGGGGTCCCAGATCAATCAGCCCCAGCATTTT
d_call: NA; j_call: TRBJ1-2; v_call: TRBV18; cdr3_length: 12; clone_size: NA; cdr3_aa: CASSGANYGYTF; cdr3_nt: TGTGCCAGCTCCGGCGCTAACTATGGCTACACCTTC
d_call: NA; j_call: TRBJ1-2; v_call: TRBV5-5; cdr3_length: 14; clone_size: NA; cdr3_aa: CASSLGPGRGGYTF; cdr3_nt: TGTGCCAGCAGCTTGGGCCCGGGGAGAGGAGGCTACACCTTC
d_call: NA; j_call: TRBJ2-7; v_call: TRBV28; cdr3_length: 15; clone_size: NA; cdr3_aa: CASMVWGPNSYEQYF; cdr3_nt: TGTGCCAGCATGGTATGGGGGCCCAACTCCTACGAGCAGTACTTC
d_call: NA; j_call: TRBJ1-4; v_call: TRBV5-1; cdr3_length: 14; clone_size: NA; cdr3_aa: CASSLQGTNEKLFF; cdr3_nt: TGCGCCAGCAGCTTACAAGGGACTAATGAAAAACTGTTTTTT
d_call: NA; j_call: TRBJ2-2; v_call: TRBV27; cdr3_length: 15; clone_size: NA; cdr3_aa: CASSPRGVYTGELFF; cdr3_nt: TGTGCCAGCAGTCCCCGGGGCGTTTACACCGGGGAGCTGTTTTTT
d_call: TRBD2; j_call: TRBJ2-3; v_call: TRBV28; cdr3_length: 17; clone_size: NA; cdr3_aa: CASIPGLGSKGSDTQYF; cdr3_nt: TGTGCCAGCATCCCGGGACTAGGGTCGAAGGGTTCGGATACGCAGTATTTT
d_call: NA; j_call: TRBJ2-2; v_call: TRBV2; cdr3_length: 12; clone_size: NA; cdr3_aa: CASNPNTGDLFF; cdr3_nt: TGTGCCAGCAACCCCAACACCGGGGATCTGTTTTTT
d_call: NA; j_call: TRBJ2-7; v_call: TRBV11-2; cdr3_length: 12; clone_size: NA; cdr3_aa: CASSLETAEQYF; cdr3_nt: TGTGCCAGCAGCCTAGAGACAGCCGAGCAGTACTTC
d_call: NA; j_call: TRBJ1-2; v_call: TRBV28; cdr3_length: 15; clone_size: NA; cdr3_aa: CASSFQGGAGSGYTF; cdr3_nt: TGTGCCAGCAGTTTCCAAGGGGGGGCAGGCTCTGGCTACACCTTC
d_call: TRBD1; j_call: TRBJ2-5; v_call: TRBV7-9; cdr3_length: 15; clone_size: NA; cdr3_aa: CASSPGTGYWETQYF; cdr3_nt: TGTGCCAGCAGCCCCGGGACAGGGTATTGGGAGACCCAGTACTTC
d_call: NA; j_call: TRBJ2-5; v_call: TRBV4-2; cdr3_length: 16; clone_size: NA; cdr3_aa: CASSQEVASKVGTQYF; cdr3_nt: TGTGCCAGCAGCCAAGAAGTAGCGTCGAAGGTTGGGACCCAGTACTTC
d_call: NA; j_call: TRBJ2-1; v_call: TRBV7-3; cdr3_length: 14; clone_size: NA; cdr3_aa: CASSQIGSYNEQFF; cdr3_nt: TGTGCCAGCAGCCAAATAGGCAGTTACAATGAGCAGTTCTTC
d_call: NA; j_call: TRBJ1-5; v_call: TRBV18; cdr3_length: 13; clone_size: NA; cdr3_aa: CATQSGSNQPQHF; cdr3_nt: TGTGCCACCCAAAGCGGGAGCAATCAGCCCCAGCATTTT
d_call: NA; j_call: TRBJ2-1; v_call: TRBV7-3; cdr3_length: 14; clone_size: NA; cdr3_aa: CASSLSGSYNEQFF; cdr3_nt: TGTGCCAGCAGCTTGAGCGGCTCCTACAATGAGCAGTTCTTC